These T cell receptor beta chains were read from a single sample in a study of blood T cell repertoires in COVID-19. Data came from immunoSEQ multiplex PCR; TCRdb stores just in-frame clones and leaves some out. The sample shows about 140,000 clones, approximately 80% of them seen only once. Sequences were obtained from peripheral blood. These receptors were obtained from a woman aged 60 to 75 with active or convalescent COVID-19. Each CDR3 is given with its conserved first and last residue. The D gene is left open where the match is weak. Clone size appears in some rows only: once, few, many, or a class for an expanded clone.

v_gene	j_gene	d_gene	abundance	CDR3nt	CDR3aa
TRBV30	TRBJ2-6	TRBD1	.	TGTGCCTGGATCAGTGGACAGGGGAAGGTTGGGGCCAACGTCCTGACTTTC	CAWISGQGKVGANVLTF
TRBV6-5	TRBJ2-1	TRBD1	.	TGTGCCAGCATCTCGGGACAGGGGGCTGGCAATGAGCAGTTCTTC	CASISGQGAGNEQFF
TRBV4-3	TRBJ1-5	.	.	TGCGCCAGCAGCCAAGAGGCGGAGGCTGGTCAGCCCCAGCATTTT	CASSQEAEAGQPQHF
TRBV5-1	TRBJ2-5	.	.	TGCGCCAGCAGCTTAGAACTAGAGACCCAGTACTTC	CASSLELETQYF
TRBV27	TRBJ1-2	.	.	TGTGCCAGCAGTTTATCGTTGGGAGCTGGCTACACCTTC	CASSLSLGAGYTF
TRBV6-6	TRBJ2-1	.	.	TGTGCCAGCAGCACCAGGGGTGAGCAGTTCTTC	CASSTRGEQFF
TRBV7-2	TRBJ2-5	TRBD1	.	TGTGCCAGCAGCCGGACAGGGGGTCGGGAGACCCAGTACTTC	CASSRTGGRETQYF
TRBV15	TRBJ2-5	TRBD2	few	TGTGCCACCAGCAGCCGGGGGGAGGACGGTCGGGAGACCCAGTACTTC	CATSSRGEDGRETQYF
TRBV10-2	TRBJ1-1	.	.	TGCGCCAGCATGGCCTTCAACACTGAAGCTTTCTTT	CASMAFNTEAFF
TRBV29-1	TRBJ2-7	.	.	TGCAGCGTTACCCGGTCAGGGTCTTACGAGCAGTACTTC	CSVTRSGSYEQYF
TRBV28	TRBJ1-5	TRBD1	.	TGTGCCAGCACTCTCCTAGGGGGCTCGCGCAATCAGCCCCAGCATTTT	CASTLLGGSRNQPQHF
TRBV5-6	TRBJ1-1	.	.	TGTGCCAGCAGCGCCACGGGGTTGAACACTGAAGCTTTCTTT	CASSATGLNTEAFF
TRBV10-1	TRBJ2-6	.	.	TGCGCCAGTTCTAGGGGTTCTGGGGCCAACGTCCTGACTTTC	CASSRGSGANVLTF
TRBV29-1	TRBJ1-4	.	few	TGCAGCGTGGCCATAGCGGGTGCTAATGAAAAACTGTTTTTT	CSVAIAGANEKLFF
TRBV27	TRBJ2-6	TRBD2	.	TGTGCCAGCAGCCTCAGGGAGGGCTCTGGGGCCAACGTCCTGACTTTC	CASSLREGSGANVLTF
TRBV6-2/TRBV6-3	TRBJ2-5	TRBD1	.	TGTGCCAGCAGTACAGGGCTTGGACAGGGACAAGAGACCCAGTACTTC	CASSTGLGQGQETQYF
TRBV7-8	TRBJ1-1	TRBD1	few	TGTGCCAGCCAAAGACAAAACAGGGGGCGGACTGAAGCTTTCTTT	CASQRQNRGRTEAFF
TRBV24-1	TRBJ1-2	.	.	TGTGCCACCAGTGATTTAGGGCGGGATGGCTACACCTTC	CATSDLGRDGYTF
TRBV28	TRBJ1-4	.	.	TGTGCCAGCAGAGTCAGACAGTTTAATGAAAAACTGTTTTTT	CASRVRQFNEKLFF
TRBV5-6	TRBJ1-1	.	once	TGTGCCAGCAGCCCCGGGAACAGGGAGTCAACTGAAGCTTTCTTT	CASSPGNRESTEAFF
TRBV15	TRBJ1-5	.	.	TGTGCCACCAGCAGAGATCGGACCGGAGGTCAGCCCCAGCATTTT	CATSRDRTGGQPQHF
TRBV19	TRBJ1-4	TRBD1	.	TGTGCCAGTAGTGAACAGGGGTTTCAGGAAAAACTGTTTTTT	CASSEQGFQEKLFF
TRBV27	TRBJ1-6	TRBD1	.	TGTGCCAGCAGCCTCCTTACAGGGGGCGATTCACCCCTCCACTTT	CASSLLTGGDSPLHF
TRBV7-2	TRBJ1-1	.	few	TGTGCCAGCACCCCCCCGGGGGTGAGCAACACTGAAGCTTTCTTT	CASTPPGVSNTEAFF
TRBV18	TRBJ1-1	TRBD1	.	TGTGCCAGCTCACCACGGGACAGGGGGGACACTGAAGCTTTCTTT	CASSPRDRGDTEAFF
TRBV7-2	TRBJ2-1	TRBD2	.	TGTGCCAGCAGCTTAGCGACTAGCGGGAGATCTGAGTTCTTC	CASSLATSGRSEFF
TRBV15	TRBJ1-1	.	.	TGTGCCACCAGCAGAGATACAGGAACGGGACAAGAAGCTTTCTTT	CATSRDTGTGQEAFF
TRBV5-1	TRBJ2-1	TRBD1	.	TGCGCCAGCAGCTTGGCCGGGACAGATCTCTACAATGAGCAGTTCTTC	CASSLAGTDLYNEQFF